A single sample is the source of the 18 T cell receptor beta chains below, sequenced in a study of T cell responses to AZD1222 COVID-19 vaccine. Data came from immunoSEQ multiplex PCR; TCRdb stores just in-frame clones and leaves some out. Here the sample spans about 180,000 clones, around 90% being singletons. Sample: peripheral blood, taken 28 days after the second AZD1222 dose. The receptors stem from an adult who received the AZD1222 COVID-19 vaccine.

This clone was recorded only once. V and J are TRBV12-3 or TRBV12-4 and TRBJ1-2; D call uncertain. This CDR3 region has 12 residues. V lost 5 bases and J lost 5, with 9 bases in between. CDR3 DNA sequence: TGTGCCAGCAGTCGCGACTCGTATGGCTACACCTTC. Its protein product is CASSRDSYGYTF.

The chain combines TRBV24-1 with TRBJ2-2, with TRBD1 matching over 9 bases. Unmatched junction bases numbered 3, after V lost 9 bases and J lost 2 bases. In germline, CDR1 is KGHDR, CDR2 SFDVKD. CDR3 length: 14 residues. CDR3 nucleotide sequence: TGTGCCACCGCGGGACAGGGCAACACCGGGGAGCTGTTTTTT. Encoded protein: CATAGQGNTGELFF.

V and J are TRBV27 and TRBJ2-3; 11 positions agree with TRBD2. In germline, CDR1 is MNHEY, CDR2 SMNVEV (reference sequence). The CDR3 runs 17 residues. V was pared by 1 base and J by 0 bases, with 3 bases of the junction left unmatched. CDR3 in amino acids: CASSLYGLAGSTDTQYF. The CDR3 nucleotides are TGTGCCAGCAGTTTATATGGACTAGCGGGTAGCACAGATACGCAGTATTTT.

The chain recombines TRBV11-2 with TRBJ2-1, with 7 bases matching TRBD1. V gave up 4 bases and J gave up 4 bases; unmatched junction bases: 4. CDR3 size: 14 residues. Germline V gene lookup returns CDR1 SGHAT and CDR2 FQNNGV. The CDR3 bases are TGTGCCAGCAGCTACTTGGGACAGTACAATGAGCAGTTCTTC. Protein sequence: CASSYLGQYNEQFF.

This rearrangement joins TRBV5-1 to TRBJ2-7; 11 bases agree with TRBD1. The CDR3 length is 15 residues. Germline CDR1 and CDR2: SGHRS and YFSETQ. J was trimmed by 4 bases and V by 4 bases; bases with no gene match: 7. This CDR3 is CASSRPGTGGYEQYF. For the CDR3, the DNA is TGCGCCAGCAGCCGCCCCGGGACAGGGGGATACGAGCAGTACTTC.

The chain recombines TRBV7-2 with TRBJ2-3, with D perhaps TRBD2 (6 bases). CDR3 length: 14 residues. V was cut by 1 base and J by 7 bases, with 12 bases left in between. From germline, CDR1 is SGHTA and CDR2 FQGNSA. CDR3 region: CASSLGSSGYTQYF. CDR3 coding DNA: TGTGCCAGCAGCTTAGGGAGTAGCGGATATACGCAGTATTTT. The whole variable domain, remainder taken from reference TRBV7-2 and TRBJ2-3, is GAGVSQSPSNKVTEKGKDVELRCDPISGHTALYWYRQSLGQGLEFLIYFQGNSAPDKSGLPSDRFSAERTGGSVSTLTIQRTQQEDSAVYLCASSLGSSGYTQYFGPGTRLTVL.

The chain recombines TRBV19 with TRBJ1-1, with unresolved D. V was clipped by 3 bases and J by 0 bases, with 11 bases between them. The CDR3 contains 15 residues. Germline-derived CDR1 and CDR2 are LNHDA and SQIVND (reference sequence). The CDR3 loop is CASSITPGLNTEAFF. CDR3 nucleotide sequence: TGTGCCAGTAGTATCACCCCGGGGTTGAACACTGAAGCTTTCTTT.

This clone was observed a handful of times. The chain recombines TRBV7-3 with TRBJ2-1; 7 bases fit TRBD1. In germline, CDR1 is SGHTA, CDR2 FQGTGA. The CDR3 has 17 residues. Trimming removed 1 base from V and 0 bases from J; junction bases left unmatched: 6. CDR3 coding DNA: TGTGCCAGCAGCTTAAGATTAGGGACAGACTCCTACAATGAGCAGTTCTTC. Protein: CASSLRLGTDSYNEQFF.

V is TRBV19 and J is TRBJ2-7; D is ambiguous. V lost 11 bases, J lost 3 bases, and 8 bases lay in between. The length of the CDR3 is 10 residues. The V gene's germline CDR1 is LNHDA and CDR2 SQIVND (reference sequence). The CDR3 is CAVGHYEQYF. CDR3 in DNA: TGTGCCGTAGGTCACTACGAGCAGTACTTC.

The chain couples TRBV7-9 to TRBJ2-5, with D possibly being TRBD1 or TRBD2 (5 bases each). Trimming cost V 5 bases and J 4 bases, with 17 bases left between them. Per germline, CDR1 SEHNR and CDR2 FQNEAQ (reference sequence). CDR3 length: 15 amino acids. CDR3 nucleotides: TGTGCCAGCAGCAACGCTGGGGGTAGGGGAGAGACCCAGTACTTC. It translates to CASSNAGGRGETQYF.

This chain connects TRBV4-2 to TRBJ1-2; TRBD1 aligns across 12 bases. Germline CDR1 reads LGHNA; CDR2 reads YNFKEQ. The CDR3 is 14 amino acids. V was clipped by 2 bases and J by 8 bases; unmatched bases: 3. The CDR3 DNA reads TGTGCCAGCAGCCAACGGGACAGGGGGCCAGGCTACACCTTC. Translated: CASSQRDRGPGYTF.

V gene TRBV10-1 combines with J gene TRBJ2-7; 8 positions agree with TRBD2. The CDR3 runs to 13 residues. Trimming took 1 base from V and 6 from J; bases not matched to a gene: 2. Germline V CDR1 and CDR2: WNHNN, SYGVQD (reference sequence). The CDR3 sequence is CASSEYSGGEQYF. The CDR3 DNA follows: TGCGCCAGCAGTGAGTACAGCGGGGGCGAGCAGTACTTC.

The sample holds one count of this clone. The chain is built from TRBV25-1 and TRBJ1-2, with TRBD1 identical over 9 bases. The CDR3 runs to 14 residues. V trimming: 3 bases; J trimming: 7 bases; junction bases outside the gene matches: 6. From germline, CDR1 is MGHDK and CDR2 SYGVNS. CDR3 DNA: TGTGCCAGCAGTGACCCCGGGACAGGGTTTGGCTACACCTTC. Protein product: CASSDPGTGFGYTF.

In the case of this clone: An end of the junction differs from the germline gene, which may be a read error. The chain combines TRBV7-9 with TRBJ2-1, with TRBD1 matching over 12 bases. The CDR3 sequence is 17 residues long. From germline, CDR1 is SEHNR and CDR2 FQNEAQ (reference sequence). CDR3 DNA: TGTGCCAGCAGTTTAGTGGGACAGGGGGCGAAGGACAATGAGCAGTTCTTC. The encoded protein is CASSLVGQGAKDNEQFF.

The V and J genes are TRBV14 and TRBJ1-1; D is ambiguous. V lost 0 bases and J 2 bases, leaving 7 bases between the germline ends. CDR1 is SGHDN and CDR2 is FVKESK in the germline V gene. The CDR3 sequence is 14 residues long. The CDR3 here is CASSQDRYNTEAFF. Written as DNA, the CDR3 is TGTGCCAGCAGCCAAGACAGATATAACACTGAAGCTTTCTTT.

With respect to this clone: A read error may be the cause here, since a much bigger clone is one base away. Within the sample, other DNA sequences also encode this same CDR3. V and J are TRBV6-5 and TRBJ2-7; D is unresolved. V was trimmed by 6 bases and J by 2 bases, leaving 17 bases between them. CDR1 is MNHEY, CDR2 SVGAGI, per germline. CDR3 size: 15 residues. CDR3 in amino acids: CASRDRLGRPYEQYF. In DNA form, the CDR3 reads TGTGCCAGCAGAGACCGACTGGGCCGCCCCTACGAGCAGTACTTC.

This clone has only one observation. The chain recombines TRBV27 with TRBJ2-7; D gene ambiguous. The germline V and J ends were trimmed by 8 bases and 3 bases, with 17 bases remaining between them. The V gene's germline CDR1 is MNHEY and CDR2 SMNVEV (reference sequence). The CDR3 runs to 14 residues. CDR3 sequence reads: CASHSVRGHYEQYF. The CDR3 coding sequence is TGTGCCAGCCACAGCGTTCGTGGCCACTACGAGCAGTACTTC.

The chain recombines TRBV3-1 (or the pseudogene TRBV3-2) with TRBJ1-4; 10 positions match TRBD1. Germline V gene lookup returns CDR1 LGHDT and CDR2 YNNKEL (reference sequence). The length of the CDR3 is 15 residues. The J segment lost 7 bases and the V segment lost 3 bases, leaving 5 bases of the junction unmatched. The CDR3 coding sequence is TGTGCCAGCAGCCACAGGACAGGGGGAGGTGAAAAACTGTTTTTT. Translated, it gives CASSHRTGGGEKLFF.